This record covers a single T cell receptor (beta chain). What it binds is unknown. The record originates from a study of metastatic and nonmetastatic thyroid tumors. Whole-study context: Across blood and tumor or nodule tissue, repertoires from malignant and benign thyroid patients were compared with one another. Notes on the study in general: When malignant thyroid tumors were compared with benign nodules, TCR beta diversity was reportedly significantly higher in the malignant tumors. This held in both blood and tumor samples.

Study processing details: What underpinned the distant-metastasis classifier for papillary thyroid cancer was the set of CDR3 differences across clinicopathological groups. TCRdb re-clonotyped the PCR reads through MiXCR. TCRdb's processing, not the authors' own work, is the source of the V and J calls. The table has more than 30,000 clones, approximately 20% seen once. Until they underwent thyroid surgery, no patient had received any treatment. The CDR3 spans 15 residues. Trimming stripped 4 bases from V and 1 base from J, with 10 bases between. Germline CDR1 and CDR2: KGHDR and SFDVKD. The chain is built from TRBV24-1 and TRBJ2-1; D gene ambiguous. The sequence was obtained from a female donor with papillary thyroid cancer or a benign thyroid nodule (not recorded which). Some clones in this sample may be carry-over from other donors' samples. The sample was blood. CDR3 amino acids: CATSDSSDSYNEQFF. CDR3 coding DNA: TGTGCCACCAGTGACTCCTCGGATTCCTACAATGAGCAGTTCTTC.